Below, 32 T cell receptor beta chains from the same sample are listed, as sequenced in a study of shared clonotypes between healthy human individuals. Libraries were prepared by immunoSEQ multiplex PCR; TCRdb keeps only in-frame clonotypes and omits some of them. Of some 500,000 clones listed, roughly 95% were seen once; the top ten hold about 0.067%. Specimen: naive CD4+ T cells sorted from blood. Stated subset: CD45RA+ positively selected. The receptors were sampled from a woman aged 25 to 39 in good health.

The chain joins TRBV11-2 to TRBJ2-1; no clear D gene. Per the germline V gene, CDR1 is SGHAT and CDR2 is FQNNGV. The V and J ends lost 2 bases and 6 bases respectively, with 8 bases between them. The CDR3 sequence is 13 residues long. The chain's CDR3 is CASSLLLRNEQFF. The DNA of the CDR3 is TGTGCCAGCAGCTTATTACTCCGCAATGAGCAGTTCTTC.

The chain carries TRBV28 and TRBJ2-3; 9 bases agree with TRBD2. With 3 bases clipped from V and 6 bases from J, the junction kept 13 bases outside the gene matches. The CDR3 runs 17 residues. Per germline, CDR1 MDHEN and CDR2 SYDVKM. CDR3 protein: CASSLGGWREGLDTQYF. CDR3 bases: TGTGCCAGCAGTTTGGGAGGATGGCGGGAGGGCCTGGATACGCAGTATTTT. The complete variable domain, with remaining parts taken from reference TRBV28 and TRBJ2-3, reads DVKVTQSSRYLVKRTGEKVFLECVQDMDHENMFWYRQDPGLGLRLIYFSYDVKMKEKGDIPEGYSVSREKKERFSLILESASTNQTSMYLCASSLGGWREGLDTQYFGPGTRLTVL.

CDR3 in amino acids: CASSFGDSYEQYF. The CDR3 DNA reads as TGTGCCAGCAGCTTTGGGGATTCCTACGAGCAGTACTTC. The rearrangement joins TRBV5-4 to TRBJ2-7, with unresolved D. V was shortened by 2 bases and J by 1 base, with 7 bases between the two germline ends. The CDR3 is made up of 13 amino acids. CDR1 and CDR2 from the germline V gene are SGHNT and YYREEE (reference sequence). Looking up the rest from reference TRBV5-4 and TRBJ2-7 gives the full variable domain: ETGVTQSPTHLIKTRGQQVTLRCSSQSGHNTVSWYQQALGQGPQFIFQYYREEENGRGNFPPRFSGLQFPNYSSELNVNALELDDSALYLCASSFGDSYEQYFGPGTRLTVT.

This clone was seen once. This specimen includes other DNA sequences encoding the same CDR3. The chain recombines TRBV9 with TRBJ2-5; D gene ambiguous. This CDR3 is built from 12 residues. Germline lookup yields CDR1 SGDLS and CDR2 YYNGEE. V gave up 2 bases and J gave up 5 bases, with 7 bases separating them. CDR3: CASSVGEETQYF. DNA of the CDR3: TGTGCCAGCAGCGTGGGCGAGGAGACCCAGTACTTC.

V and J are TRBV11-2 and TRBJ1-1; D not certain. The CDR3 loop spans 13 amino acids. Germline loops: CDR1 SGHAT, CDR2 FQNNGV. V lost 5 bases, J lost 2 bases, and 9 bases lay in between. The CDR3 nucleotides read TGTGCCAGCAGCCTCCAGGTAAACACTGAAGCTTTCTTT. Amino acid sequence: CASSLQVNTEAFF.

The CDR3 sequence: CASSSPGPVNTEAFF. CDR3 nucleotides: TGTGCCAGCAGTTCTCCGGGCCCAGTGAACACTGAAGCTTTCTTT. The rearrangement joins TRBV6-5 to TRBJ1-1; D uncertain. Germline V gene lookup returns CDR1 MNHEY and CDR2 SVGAGI. Between the trimmed V and J ends, which lost 4 bases and 0 bases, there was a span of 12 bases. The CDR3 is 15 amino acids.

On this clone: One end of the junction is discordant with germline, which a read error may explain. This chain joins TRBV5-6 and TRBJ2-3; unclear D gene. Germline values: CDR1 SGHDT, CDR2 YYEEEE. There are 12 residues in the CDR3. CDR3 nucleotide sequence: TGTGCCAGCAGCTTGGGTTCGAGTCCCTCCTTTTTT. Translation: CASSLGSSPSFF.

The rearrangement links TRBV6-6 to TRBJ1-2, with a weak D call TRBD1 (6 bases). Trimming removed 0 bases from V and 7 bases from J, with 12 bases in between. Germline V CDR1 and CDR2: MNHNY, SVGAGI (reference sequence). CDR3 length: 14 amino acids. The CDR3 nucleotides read TGTGCCAGCAGTTACTCACAGGGATCAGCTGGCTACACCTTC. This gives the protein CASSYSQGSAGYTF.

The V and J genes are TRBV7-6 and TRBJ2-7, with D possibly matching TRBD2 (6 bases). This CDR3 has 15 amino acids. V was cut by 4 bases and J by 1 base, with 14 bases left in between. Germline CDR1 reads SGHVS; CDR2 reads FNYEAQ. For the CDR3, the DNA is TGTGCCAGCAGCTCGCCTTATCGGGGGTCCTACGAGCAGTACTTC. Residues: CASSSPYRGSYEQYF.

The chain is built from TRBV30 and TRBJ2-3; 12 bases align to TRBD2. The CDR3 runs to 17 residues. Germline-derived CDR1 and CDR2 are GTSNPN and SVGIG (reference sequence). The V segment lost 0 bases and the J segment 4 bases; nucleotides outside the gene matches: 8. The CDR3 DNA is TGTGCCTGGAGTGTTTTCGGACTAGCGGGAATGTCAGATACGCAGTATTTT. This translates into CAWSVFGLAGMSDTQYF.

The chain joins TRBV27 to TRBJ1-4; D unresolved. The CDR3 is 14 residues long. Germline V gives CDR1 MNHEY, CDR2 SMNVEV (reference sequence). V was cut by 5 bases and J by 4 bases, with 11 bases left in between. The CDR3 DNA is TGTGCCAGCAGTCCTTCGGGCATTAATGAAAAACTGTTTTTT. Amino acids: CASSPSGINEKLFF.

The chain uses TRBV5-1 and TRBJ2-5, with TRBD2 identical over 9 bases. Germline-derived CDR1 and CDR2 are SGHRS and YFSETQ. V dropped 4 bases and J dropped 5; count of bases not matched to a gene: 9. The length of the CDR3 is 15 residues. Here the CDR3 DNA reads TGCGCCAGCAGCATACTAGCGGGCACGTGGGAGACCCAGTACTTC. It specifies CASSILAGTWETQYF. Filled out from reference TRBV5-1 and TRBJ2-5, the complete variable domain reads KAGVTQTPRYLIKTRGQQVTLSCSPISGHRSVSWYQQTPGQGLQFLFEYFSETQRNKGNFPGRFSGRQFSNSRSEMNVSTLELGDSALYLCASSILAGTWETQYFGPGTRLLVL.

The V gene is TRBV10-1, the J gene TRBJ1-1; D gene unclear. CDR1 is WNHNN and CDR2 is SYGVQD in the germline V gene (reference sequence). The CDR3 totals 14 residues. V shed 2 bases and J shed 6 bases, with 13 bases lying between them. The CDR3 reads CASSEGSPLAEAFF. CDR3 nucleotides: TGCGCCAGCAGTGAGGGCAGCCCCTTGGCTGAAGCTTTCTTT.

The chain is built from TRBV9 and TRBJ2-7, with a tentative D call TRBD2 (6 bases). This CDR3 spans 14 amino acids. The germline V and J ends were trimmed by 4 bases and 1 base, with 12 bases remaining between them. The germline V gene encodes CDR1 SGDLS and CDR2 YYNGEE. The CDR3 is CASSPYAGSYEQYF. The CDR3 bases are TGTGCCAGCAGCCCCTACGCGGGGTCCTACGAGCAGTACTTC.

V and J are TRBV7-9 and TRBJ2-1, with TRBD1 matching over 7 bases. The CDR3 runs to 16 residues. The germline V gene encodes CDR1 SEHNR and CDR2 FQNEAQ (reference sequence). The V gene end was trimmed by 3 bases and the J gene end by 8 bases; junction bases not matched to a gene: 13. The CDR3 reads CASSLVQAGGLDEQFF. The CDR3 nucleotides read TGTGCCAGCAGCTTGGTACAGGCAGGGGGTCTCGATGAGCAGTTCTTC.

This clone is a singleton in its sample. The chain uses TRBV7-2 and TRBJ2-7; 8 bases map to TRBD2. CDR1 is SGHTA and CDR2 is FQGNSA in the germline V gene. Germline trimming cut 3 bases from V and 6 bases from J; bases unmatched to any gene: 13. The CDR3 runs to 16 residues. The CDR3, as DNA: TGTGCCAGCAGCTTCATCCCTGGTTGGGCGGGAGGCGAGCAGTACTTC. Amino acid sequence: CASSFIPGWAGGEQYF.

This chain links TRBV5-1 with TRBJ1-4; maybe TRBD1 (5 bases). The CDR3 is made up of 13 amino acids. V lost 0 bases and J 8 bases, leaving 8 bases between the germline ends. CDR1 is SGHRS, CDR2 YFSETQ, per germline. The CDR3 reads CASSLAGDEKLFF. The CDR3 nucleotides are TGCGCCAGCAGCTTGGCCGGGGACGAAAAACTGTTTTTT.

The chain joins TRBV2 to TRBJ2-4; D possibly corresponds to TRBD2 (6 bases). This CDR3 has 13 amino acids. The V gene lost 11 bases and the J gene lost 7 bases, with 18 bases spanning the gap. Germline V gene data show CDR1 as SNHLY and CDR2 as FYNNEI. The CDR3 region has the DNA TGTGCCGCCGACGGGCGGGGTGGCAACATTCAGTACTTC. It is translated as CAADGRGGNIQYF.

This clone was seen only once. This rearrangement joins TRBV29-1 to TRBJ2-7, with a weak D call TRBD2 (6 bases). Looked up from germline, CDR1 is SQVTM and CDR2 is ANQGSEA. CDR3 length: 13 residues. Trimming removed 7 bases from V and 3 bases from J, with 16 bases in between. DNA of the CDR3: TGCAGCGCCGACGCGGGGCAGAACTACGAGCAGTACTTC. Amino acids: CSADAGQNYEQYF.

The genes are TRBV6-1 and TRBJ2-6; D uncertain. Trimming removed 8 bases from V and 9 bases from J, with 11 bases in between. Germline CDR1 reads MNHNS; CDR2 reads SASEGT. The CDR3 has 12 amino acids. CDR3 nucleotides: TGTGCCAGCTCGACGGGCGTCAACGTCCTGACTTTC. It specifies CASSTGVNVLTF.

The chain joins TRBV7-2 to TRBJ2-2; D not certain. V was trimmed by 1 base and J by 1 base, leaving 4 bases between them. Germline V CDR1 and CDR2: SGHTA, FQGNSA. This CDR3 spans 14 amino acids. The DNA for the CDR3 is TGTGCCAGCAGCTTAGTAGGGAACACCGGGGAGCTGTTTTTT. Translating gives CASSLVGNTGELFF.

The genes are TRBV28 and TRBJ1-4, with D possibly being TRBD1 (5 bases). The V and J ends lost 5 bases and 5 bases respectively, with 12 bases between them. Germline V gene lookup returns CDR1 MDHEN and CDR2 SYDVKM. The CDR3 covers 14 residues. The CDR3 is CASSRDRGNEKLFF. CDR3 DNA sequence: TGTGCCAGCAGTCGGGACCGAGGGAATGAAAAACTGTTTTTT.

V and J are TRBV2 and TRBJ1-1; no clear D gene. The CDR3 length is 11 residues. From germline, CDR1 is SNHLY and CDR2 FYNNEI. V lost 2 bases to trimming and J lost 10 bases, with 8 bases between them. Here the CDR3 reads CASSEFGVAFF. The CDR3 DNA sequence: TGTGCCAGCAGTGAATTCGGTGTAGCTTTCTTT.

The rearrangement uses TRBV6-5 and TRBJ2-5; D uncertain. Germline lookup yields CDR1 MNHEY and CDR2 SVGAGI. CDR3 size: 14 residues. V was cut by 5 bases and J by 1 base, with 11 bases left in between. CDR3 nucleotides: TGTGCCAGCAGTGGGCAGGTACCCCAAGAGACCCAGTACTTC. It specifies CASSGQVPQETQYF.

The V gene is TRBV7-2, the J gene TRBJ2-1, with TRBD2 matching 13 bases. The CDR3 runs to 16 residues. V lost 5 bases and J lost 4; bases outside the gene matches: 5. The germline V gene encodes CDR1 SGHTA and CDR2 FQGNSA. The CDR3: CASSTRLAGGYNEQFF. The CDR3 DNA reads TGTGCCAGCAGCACCCGACTAGCGGGAGGTTACAATGAGCAGTTCTTC.

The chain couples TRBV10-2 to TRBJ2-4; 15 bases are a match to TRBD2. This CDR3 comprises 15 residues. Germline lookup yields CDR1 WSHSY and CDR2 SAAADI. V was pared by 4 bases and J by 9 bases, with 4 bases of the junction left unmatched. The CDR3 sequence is CASSGTSGRGGIQYF. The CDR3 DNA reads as TGCGCCAGCAGTGGGACTAGCGGGAGGGGGGGCATTCAGTACTTC.

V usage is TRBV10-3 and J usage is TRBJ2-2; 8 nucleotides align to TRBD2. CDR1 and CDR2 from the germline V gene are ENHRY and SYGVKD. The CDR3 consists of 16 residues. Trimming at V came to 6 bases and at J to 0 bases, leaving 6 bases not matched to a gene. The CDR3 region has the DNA TGTGCCATCAGGCGGGAGGCCGAGGCGAACACCGGGGAGCTGTTTTTT. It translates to CAIRREAEANTGELFF.

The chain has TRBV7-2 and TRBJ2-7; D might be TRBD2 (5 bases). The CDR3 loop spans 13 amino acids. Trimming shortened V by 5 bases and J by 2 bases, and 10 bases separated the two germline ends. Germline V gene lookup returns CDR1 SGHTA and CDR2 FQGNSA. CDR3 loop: CASSMDLAYEQYF. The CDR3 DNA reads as TGTGCCAGCAGCATGGACTTGGCCTACGAGCAGTACTTC.

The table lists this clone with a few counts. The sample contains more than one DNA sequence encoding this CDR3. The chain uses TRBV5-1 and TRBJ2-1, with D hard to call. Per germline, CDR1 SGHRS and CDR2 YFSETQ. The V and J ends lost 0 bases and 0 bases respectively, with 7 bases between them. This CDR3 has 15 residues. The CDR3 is CASSLDSSSYNEQFF. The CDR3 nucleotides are TGCGCCAGCAGCTTGGACAGTAGCTCCTACAATGAGCAGTTCTTC.

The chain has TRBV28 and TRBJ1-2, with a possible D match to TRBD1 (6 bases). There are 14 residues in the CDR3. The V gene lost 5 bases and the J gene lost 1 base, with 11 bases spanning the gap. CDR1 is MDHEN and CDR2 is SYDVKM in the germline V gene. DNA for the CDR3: TGTGCCAGCAGTCCCCTGGACAGTAACTATGGCTACACCTTC. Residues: CASSPLDSNYGYTF.

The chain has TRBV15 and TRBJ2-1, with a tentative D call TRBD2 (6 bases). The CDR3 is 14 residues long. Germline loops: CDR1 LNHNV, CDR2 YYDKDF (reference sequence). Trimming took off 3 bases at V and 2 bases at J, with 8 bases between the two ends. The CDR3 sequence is CATSREGPYNEQFF. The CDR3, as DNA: TGTGCCACCAGCAGGGAGGGTCCCTACAATGAGCAGTTCTTC.

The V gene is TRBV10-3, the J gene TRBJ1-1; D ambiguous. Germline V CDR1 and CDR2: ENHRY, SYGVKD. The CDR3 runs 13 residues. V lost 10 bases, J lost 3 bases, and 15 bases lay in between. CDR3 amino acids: CATGGQADTEAFF. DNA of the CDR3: TGTGCCACCGGCGGGCAGGCCGACACTGAAGCTTTCTTT.